A selection of T cell receptor beta chains follows, all from one sample in a study of metastatic and nonmetastatic thyroid tumors. TCRdb re-processed the PCR reads through MiXCR. The sample includes tens of thousands of clones, more than 20% of them seen just once. Sequenced material: tumor tissue. The source of these receptors is a male donor with papillary thyroid cancer or a benign thyroid nodule (not recorded which). Some clones in this sample may be carry-over from other donors' samples. Each CDR3 is given with its conserved first and last residue. The D gene is left open where the match is weak. Clone sizes are given selectively: once, few, many, or a class where the clone is expanded.

>-|few|TRBV3-1|TRBJ2-5
CASSQRGVAHEGETQYF
TGTGCCAGCAGCCAGAGGGGGGTAGCCCACGAGGGAGAGACCCAGTACTTC
>TRBD2|-|TRBV4-3|TRBJ2-3
CASSQGASGSTDTQYF
TGCGCCAGCAGCCAAGGGGCTAGCGGGAGCACAGATACGCAGTATTTT
>TRBD1|many|TRBV5-1|TRBJ1-2
CASSFPGQRNYGYTF
TGCGCCAGCAGCTTCCCGGGACAGAGAAACTATGGCTACACCTTC
>TRBD1|many|TRBV7-2|TRBJ1-2
CASSQTGGHGYTF
TGTGCCAGCAGTCAGACAGGGGGGCATGGCTACACCTTC
>-|many|TRBV5-4|TRBJ2-2
CASSLDPNGGMGGELFF
TGTGCCAGCAGCTTAGATCCAAACGGAGGGATGGGAGGGGAGCTGTTTTTT
>-|once|TRBV7-2|TRBJ2-1
CASSFGRNNEQFF
TGTGCCAGCAGCTTTGGCAGAAACAATGAGCAGTTCTTC
>TRBD2|many|TRBV9|TRBJ2-5
CASSVEMGGPQETQYF
TGTGCCAGCAGCGTAGAAATGGGAGGGCCCCAAGAGACCCAGTACTTC
>TRBD1|-|TRBV13|TRBJ1-6
CASSRTGNINSPLHF
TGTGCCAGCAGCCGGACAGGGAACATCAATTCACCCCTCCACTTT
>TRBD2|many|TRBV28|TRBJ2-2
CASELAGGYSGELFF
TGTGCCAGCGAGCTAGCGGGAGGTTATAGCGGGGAGCTGTTTTTT
>TRBD1|many|TRBV6-4|TRBJ2-2
CASSQAGQGNTGELFF
TGTGCCAGCAGCCAAGCAGGACAGGGGAACACCGGGGAGCTGTTTTTT
>-|once|TRBV20-1|TRBJ1-6
CSARVQTGTSYNSPLHF
TGCAGTGCTAGGGTCCAGACAGGAACCTCCTATAATTCACCCCTCCACTTT
>-|many|TRBV6-5|TRBJ2-1
CASSYSGRPVLYNEQFF
TGTGCCAGCAGTTACTCAGGCAGGCCGGTTTTGTACAATGAGCAGTTCTTC
>-|many|TRBV12-3/TRBV12-4|TRBJ1-3
CASSLAGRSSGNTIYF
TGTGCCAGCAGTTTAGCGGGGAGGAGCTCTGGAAACACCATATATTTT
>TRBD2|many|TRBV6-1|TRBJ2-3
CASRRLAVPSTDTQYF
TGTGCCAGCAGGAGACTAGCGGTCCCTAGCACAGATACGCAGTATTTT
>-|-|TRBV6-1|TRBJ2-4
CASSIGSTGKNIQYF
TGTGCCAGCAGCATTGGATCCACGGGCAAAAACATTCAGTACTTC
>-|-|TRBV12-3/TRBV12-4|TRBJ2-2
CASSFELRELFF
TGTGCCAGCAGTTTTGAGTTGCGGGAGCTGTTTTTT
>-|many|TRBV5-1|TRBJ1-2
CASSLGRSDANYGYTF
TGCGCCAGCAGCTTGGGGAGGAGTGATGCCAACTATGGCTACACCTTC
>-|many|TRBV18|TRBJ1-3
CASSPFQIAGDSGNTIYF
TGTGCCAGCTCACCATTTCAAATCGCGGGGGACTCTGGAAACACCATATATTTT
>-|-|TRBV10-3|TRBJ2-1
CAISGRGGSDEQFF
TGTGCCATCAGTGGACGTGGAGGCTCGGATGAGCAGTTCTTC
>TRBD1|few|TRBV28|TRBJ2-2
CASIPGGQGARTGELFF
TGTGCCAGCATCCCTGGGGGACAGGGGGCGCGGACCGGGGAGCTGTTTTTT
>-|medium-sized|TRBV6-2/TRBV6-3|TRBJ2-7
CASSHSGRISYEQYF
TGTGCCAGCAGCCACTCGGGGCGGATCTCCTACGAGCAGTACTTC
>-|many|TRBV20-1|TRBJ1-1
CIAPGQAMATNTEAFF
TGCATCGCACCGGGGCAGGCGATGGCGACGAACACTGAAGCTTTCTTT
>-|many|TRBV12-3/TRBV12-4|TRBJ1-2
CASRGRGDYGYTF
TGTGCCAGCAGGGGTAGAGGGGACTATGGCTACACCTTC
>-|many|TRBV20-1|TRBJ1-6
CSARPTGTLYNSPLHF
TGCAGTGCTAGACCGACAGGCACCCTCTATAATTCACCCCTCCACTTT
>TRBD1|many|TRBV20-1|TRBJ1-1
CSAPGQITEAFF
TGCAGTGCCCCGGGACAGATCACTGAAGCTTTCTTT
>TRBD1|many|TRBV27|TRBJ1-2
CASSLGQGLDYGYTF
TGTGCCAGCAGTTTGGGACAGGGTCTTGACTATGGCTACACCTTC
>TRBD1|-|TRBV4-3|TRBJ2-7
CASSRTGTGGDEQYF
TGCGCCAGCAGCCGAACCGGGACAGGGGGCGACGAGCAGTACTTC
>-|few|TRBV6-9|TRBJ2-7
CASSYSPTGKNEQYF
TGTGCCAGCAGTTATTCCCCAACAGGGAAGAACGAGCAGTACTTC
>-|-|TRBV7-8|TRBJ2-7
CAISLGAQESYEQYF
TGTGCCATCAGCCTAGGAGCCCAGGAAAGCTACGAGCAGTACTTC
>-|once|TRBV20-1|TRBJ2-7
CSASSSGTWVRYEQYF
TGCAGTGCTAGCTCCTCAGGGACATGGGTCAGGTACGAGCAGTACTTC
>-|few|TRBV6-1|TRBJ2-7
CASMEPNSYEQYF
TGTGCCAGCATGGAACCGAACTCCTACGAGCAGTACTTC
>TRBD1|many|TRBV11-1|TRBJ2-5
CASSLATGLQETQYF
TGTGCCAGCAGCTTAGCGACAGGGTTACAAGAGACCCAGTACTTC